This TCR beta chain was found in a study of blood T cell repertoires in COVID-19. Study in general: The United States, Italy and Spain were the sources of the acute and convalescent COVID-19 samples. From T cells, B-cell-depleted T cells, or PBMCs came the material, which was cDNA or gDNA.

In the authors' methods: For nucleated cells, counts were estimated from reference gene primer amplification. Assay used: immunoSEQ multiplex PCR; TCRdb lists only in-frame clones, some missing. Clone size and V and J calls were adopted from that table, with D and trimming inferred from the DNA. The sample yields 100,000 to 150,000 clones, more than 70% seen once. The sequence was collected from a woman aged 60-75 years with acute or convalescent COVID-19. The sequenced sample consisted of peripheral blood.

CDR3 sequence: CASSIETGRNEKLFF. The CDR3 bases are TGTGCCAGCAGCATCGAGACAGGGAGGAATGAAAAACTGTTTTTT. The chain recombines TRBV5-5 with TRBJ1-4; 7 positions match TRBD1. Germline loops: CDR1 SGHKS, CDR2 YYEKEE (reference sequence). The CDR3 is made up of 15 amino acids. Losses at the gene ends were 4 bases for V and 5 bases for J; bases not matched to a gene: 8.